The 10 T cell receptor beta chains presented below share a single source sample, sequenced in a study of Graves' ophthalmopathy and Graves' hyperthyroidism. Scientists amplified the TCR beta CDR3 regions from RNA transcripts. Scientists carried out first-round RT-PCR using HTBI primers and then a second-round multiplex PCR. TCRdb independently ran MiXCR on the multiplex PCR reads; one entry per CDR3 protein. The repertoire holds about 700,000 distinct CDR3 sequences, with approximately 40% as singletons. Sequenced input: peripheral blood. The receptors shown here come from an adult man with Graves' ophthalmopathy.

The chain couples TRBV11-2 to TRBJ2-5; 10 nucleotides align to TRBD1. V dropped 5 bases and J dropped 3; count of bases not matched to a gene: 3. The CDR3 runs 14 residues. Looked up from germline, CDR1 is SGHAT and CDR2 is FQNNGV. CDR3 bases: TGTGCCAGCAGCCAGGGGACAGGGGAAGAGACCCAGTACTTC. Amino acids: CASSQGTGEETQYF.

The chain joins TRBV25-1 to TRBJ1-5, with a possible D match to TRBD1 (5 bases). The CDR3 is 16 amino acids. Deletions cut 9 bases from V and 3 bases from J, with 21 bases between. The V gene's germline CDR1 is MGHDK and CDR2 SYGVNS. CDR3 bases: TGTGCCAGTACTAAAGTCGACAGAAAATCCAATCAGCCCCAGCATTTT. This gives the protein CASTKVDRKSNQPQHF. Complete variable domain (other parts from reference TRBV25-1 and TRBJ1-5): EADIYQTPRYLVIGTGKKITLECSQTMGHDKMYWYQQDPGMELHLIHYSYGVNSTEKGDLSSESTVSRIRTEHFPLTLESARPSHTSQYLCASTKVDRKSNQPQHFGDGTRLSIL.

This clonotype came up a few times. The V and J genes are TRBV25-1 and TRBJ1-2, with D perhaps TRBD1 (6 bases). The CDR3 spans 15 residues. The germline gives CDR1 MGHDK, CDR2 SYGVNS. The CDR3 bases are TGTGCTAGTGGTTTGGACAGCTCGGGAAACTATGGCTACACCTTC. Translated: CASGLDSSGNYGYTF.

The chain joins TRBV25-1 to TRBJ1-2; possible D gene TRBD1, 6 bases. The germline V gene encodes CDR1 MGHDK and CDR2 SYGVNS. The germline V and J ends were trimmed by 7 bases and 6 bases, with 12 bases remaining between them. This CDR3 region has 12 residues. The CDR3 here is CASKITGHGYTF. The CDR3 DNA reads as TGTGCCAGCAAGATTACAGGGCATGGCTACACCTTC.

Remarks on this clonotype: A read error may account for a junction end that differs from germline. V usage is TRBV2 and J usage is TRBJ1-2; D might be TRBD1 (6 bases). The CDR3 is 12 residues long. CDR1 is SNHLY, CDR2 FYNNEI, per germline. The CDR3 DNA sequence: TGTGCCAGCAGTGAAAGGGTGGGGGGCCTGACATTC. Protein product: CASSERVGGLTF.

The CDR3 loop is CASKEYSGANVLTF. In nucleotides, the CDR3 is TGTGCCAGCAAGGAGTACTCTGGGGCCAACGTCCTGACTTTC. The gene calls are TRBV6-4 and TRBJ2-6; D is unclear. The CDR3 extends over 14 amino acids. CDR1 MRHNA and CDR2 SNTAGT come from the germline V gene. The germline V and J ends were trimmed by 7 bases and 0 bases, with 7 bases remaining between them.

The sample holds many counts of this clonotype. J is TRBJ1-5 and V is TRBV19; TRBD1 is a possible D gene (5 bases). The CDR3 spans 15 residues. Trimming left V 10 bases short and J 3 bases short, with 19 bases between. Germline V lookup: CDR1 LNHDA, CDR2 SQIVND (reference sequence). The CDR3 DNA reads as TGTGCCACCAGTATGGAGGGGACCATCAATCAGCCCCAGCATTTT. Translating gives CATSMEGTINQPQHF.

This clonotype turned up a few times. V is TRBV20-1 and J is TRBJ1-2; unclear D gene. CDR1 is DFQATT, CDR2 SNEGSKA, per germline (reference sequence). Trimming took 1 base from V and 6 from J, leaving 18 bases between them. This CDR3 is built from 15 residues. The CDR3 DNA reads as TGCAGTGCTAGAGTGCCCGACGTAGGTCTTCATGGCTACACCTTC. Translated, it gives CSARVPDVGLHGYTF.

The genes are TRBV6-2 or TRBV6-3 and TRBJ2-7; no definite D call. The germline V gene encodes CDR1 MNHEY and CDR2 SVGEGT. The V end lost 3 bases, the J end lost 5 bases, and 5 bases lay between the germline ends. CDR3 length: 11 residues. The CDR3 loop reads CASSYMNEQYF. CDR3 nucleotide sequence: TGTGCCAGCAGTTATATGAACGAGCAGTACTTC.

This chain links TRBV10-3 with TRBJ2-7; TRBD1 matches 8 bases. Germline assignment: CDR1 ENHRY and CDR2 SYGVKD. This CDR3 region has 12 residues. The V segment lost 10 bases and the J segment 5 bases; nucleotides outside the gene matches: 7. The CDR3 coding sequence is TGTGCCAGCAGGGGGCTAGCAGACGAGCAGTACTTC. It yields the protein CASRGLADEQYF.